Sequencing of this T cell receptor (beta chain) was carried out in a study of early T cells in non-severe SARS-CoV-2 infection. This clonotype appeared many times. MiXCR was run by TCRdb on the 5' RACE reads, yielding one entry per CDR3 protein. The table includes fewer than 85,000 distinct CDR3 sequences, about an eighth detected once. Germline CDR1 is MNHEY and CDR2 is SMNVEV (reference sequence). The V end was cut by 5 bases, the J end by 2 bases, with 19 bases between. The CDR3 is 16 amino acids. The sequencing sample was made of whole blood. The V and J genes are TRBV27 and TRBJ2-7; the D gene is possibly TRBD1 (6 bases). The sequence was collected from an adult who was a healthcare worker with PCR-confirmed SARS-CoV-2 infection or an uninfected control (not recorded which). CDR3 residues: CASSKSSGTMAYEQYF. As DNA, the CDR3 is TGTGCCAGCAGTAAGAGCTCCGGGACAATGGCCTACGAGCAGTACTTC.